This TCR beta chain emerged from a study of Graves' ophthalmopathy and Graves' hyperthyroidism. The wider study: Upon initial diagnosis and before any treatment, peripheral blood was collected.

The ends were cut back, 1 base at V and 5 bases at J, with 20 bases in the middle. The CDR3 length is 17 residues. Looked up from germline, CDR1 is SNHLY and CDR2 is FYNNEI. There are many counts of this clonotype. Its antigen is not known. Amplification of the TCR beta CDR3 regions used RNA transcripts (as template). HTBI-primed RT-PCR formed the first round, and a multiplex PCR formed the second. From the multiplex PCR reads, TCRdb called clonotypes with MiXCR, one entry per CDR3 protein. The table records 300,000 to 350,000 distinct CDR3 sequences, 17% of them present only once. Patients were excluded if they had other autoimmune diseases or uncontrolled infections, and likewise if pregnancy or lactation applied. Sampling about 9.7 ml of fresh peripheral blood provided the PBMCs. Study findings and constraints: Blood repertoires reportedly contained most expanded thyroid clonotypes above 0.001 frequency.

V usage is TRBV2 and J usage is TRBJ2-5; D possibly uses TRBD1 or TRBD2 (5 bases each). This TCR derives from an adult man with Graves' ophthalmopathy. Material for sequencing was peripheral blood. The DNA of the CDR3 is TGTGCCAGCAGTGAAGGGGTATCATCTGGGGGTGAGGAGACCCAGTACTTC. Translation gives CASSEGVSSGGEETQYF. The full variable domain, with the rest looked up from reference TRBV2 and TRBJ2-5, is EPEVTQTPSHQVTQMGQEVILRCVPISNHLYFYWYRQILGQKVEFLVSFYNNEISEKSEIFDDQFSVERPDGSNFTLKIRSTKLEDSAMYFCASSEGVSSGGEETQYFGPGTRLLVL.